The present entry profiles one T cell receptor beta chain with its context. The antigen it binds to is not known. It has no much larger one-base neighbor in the sample; base qualities were not kept. This entry comes from a study of a mutant IDH1 vaccine in newly diagnosed glioma (dated by TCRdb to about 2021). For the study in its entirety: Of the 30 or so patients who were treated, around 60% were male and roughly 38% were female, and the mean age was about 37 years. Before enrollment, most patients had been given radiochemotherapy with temozolomide as standard therapy, while the rest had received either radiotherapy alone or temozolomide alone. Peripheral blood was drawn at six visits: V03 (baseline), V05, V07, V10, V12 and V13. Longitudinal TCRB deep sequencing was performed for fewer than 30 treated patients wherever samples were available for exploratory analyses.

Results the study describes overall, beyond this receptor: PBMC samples for TCRB deep sequencing were selected based on availability. Pseudoprogression seemed to be unrelated to changes in the top peripheral T cell clonotypes found by TCRB sequencing. It was noted by the authors that analyses of patient blood samples could not be reproduced owing to sample limitations. Immune responses induced by the vaccine were seen in around 94% of patients across multiple MHC alleles.

Explained via the paper, the time point label denotes: baseline, week 1 (first vaccination visit). The treatment or condition label of this sample denotes: pre-vaccination baseline after standard-of-care therapy. Newly diagnosed WHO grade 3 or 4 IDH1-mutant astrocytomas showing loss of nuclear ATRX were present in the donors. The samples were drawn from NOA16, a multicentre, single-arm, open-label phase I trial in Germany that tested a mutant IDH1 peptide vaccine in humans for the first time. For immunogenicity testing, the blood drawn at visit V03 was used as the baseline sample. Genomic DNA for TCRB sequencing was extracted from EDTA blood using the DNeasy Blood and Tissue Kit. The library was built by means of the immunoSEQ multiplex PCR assay. The hsTCRB Kit was used according to the manufacturer's protocol to amplify rearranged TCR beta chain sequences. An Illumina MiSeq was used to sequence the TCRB libraries. As for the authors' bioinformatics: The kit vendor's proprietary platform handled demultiplexing, trimming and gene mapping. Held by TCRdb, this immuneACCESS table contains in-frame sequences only and omits some clones. Under half of the omission traces to an unresolved V gene where checked; the cause of the rest is unknown. V, J and clone size reflect that table, while D and trimming were determined from the DNA. For this sample the table gives about 98,000 clones, of which about 90% were detected only once. 0.56% of the sample comes from the top ten.

Source: PBMCs, taken from a glioma patient treated with radiotherapy, temozolomide or both. The source is a woman aged 45-59 years with glioma.

The CDR3 in this case is CASSSIRGPTLPNYGYTF. In nucleotides, the sequence is TGTGCCAGCAGCTCGATAAGGGGGCCAACCCTACCTAACTATGGCTACACCTTC. The rearrangement joined TRBV11-2 to TRBJ1-2; 7 bases in the junction line up with TRBD1. Taken from the germline V gene, the CDR1 and CDR2 loops are SGHAT and FQNNGV. Germline trimming amounts to 4 bases on V and 0 bases on J, with 14 as the count of junction bases outside the gene matches. Including the terminal cysteine and phenylalanine, the CDR3 comprises 18 residues. The entry retains the CDR3 DNA only, 54 bases that are in frame from base 1.